This T cell receptor (beta chain) is from a study of T cell repertoires in cytomegalovirus infection. Study-wide results and limits: Cumulative public TCR beta family frequency identified CMV carriers with the relevant HLA.

This CDR3 has 13 amino acids. Trimming removed 3 bases at V and 4 bases at J, with 9 bases between. Germline CDR1 and CDR2: SEHNR and FQNEAQ (reference sequence). TCRdb analysed the reads with MiXCR anew, one entry per CDR3 protein. Counted here are hundreds of thousands of distinct CDR3 sequences, roughly 34% occurring once; the ten biggest clones make up about a sixth. Of note for this clonotype: Its antigen is undetermined.

The sample was cultured PBMCs, taken from culture after CMV antigen stimulation. The chain joins TRBV7-9 to TRBJ1-1; D unresolved. The TCR sequence derives from a human donor in good health (CMV status not recorded). Some clones in this sample may be carry-over from other donors' samples. The CDR3 DNA is TGTGCCAGCAGCTTCCCGGGGTTCACTGAAGCTTTCTTT. Protein sequence: CASSFPGFTEAFF.